Given below is one TCR beta chain in context. The antigen remains unidentified. The data are from a study of cytotoxic CD8 clonotypes in ibrutinib-treated CLL. Only in-frame clones appear in the TCRdb table, and some are missing; sequencing was by immunoSEQ multiplex PCR. The table has about 250,000 clones, roughly 74% seen once. The V gene lost 2 bases and the J gene lost 7 bases, with 6 bases spanning the gap. This CDR3 is 12 amino acids long. Germline V gene lookup returns CDR1 MNHEY and CDR2 SVGAGI. Study-wide findings and caveats: In comparison with age-matched healthy donors, baseline clonality was higher and tracked circulating CD8+ T-cell counts. Sustained-remission and progressing patients' sampling times differed.

The origin of this receptor is a human donor with chronic lymphocytic leukemia. The material sequenced was PBMCs, taken after 24 months of ibrutinib treatment. The chain is built from TRBV6-5 and TRBJ2-1; D not certain. CDR3 DNA sequence: TGTGCCAGCAGTTACGGTATGAATGAGCAGTTCTTC. Translation: CASSYGMNEQFF.